This TCR beta chain was captured by sequencing in a study of blood T cell repertoires in COVID-19. About the study: Acute and convalescent COVID-19 specimens originated in the United States, Italy and Spain. Sources were T cells, B-cell-depleted T cells, or PBMCs; the material itself was cDNA or gDNA.

Here immunoSEQ multiplex PCR was the method, and the copy in TCRdb shows in-frame clones only, minus some. The sample holds around 190,000 clones; 83% are singletons and the top ten take about 1.5%. This CDR3 is 15 amino acids long. V dropped 0 bases and J dropped 7 bases, with 16 bases sitting between them. Germline CDR1 and CDR2: KGHSH and LQKENI. The source is a human donor in a cohort sampled during active COVID-19. The chain combines TRBV18 with TRBJ2-7; possible D gene TRBD2, 6 bases. Input material: peripheral blood. The CDR3 reads CASSPPDRARGEQYF. CDR3 DNA: TGTGCCAGCTCACCACCTGACCGGGCCCGGGGGGAGCAGTACTTC.